The 29 T cell receptor beta chains presented below share a single source sample, sequenced in a study of blood T cell repertoires in COVID-19. The repertoire was sequenced with immunoSEQ multiplex PCR; TCRdb's copy has only in-frame clones and lacks some. The sample consists of approximately 120,000 clones, over 70% of them appearing once. Sequences were obtained from peripheral blood. Receptors originate from a human donor in a cohort sampled during active or convalescent COVID-19.

V and J are TRBV7-3 and TRBJ2-5; 14 nucleotides match TRBD2. The CDR3 spans 17 residues. Germline loops: CDR1 SGHTA, CDR2 FQGTGA. V shed 5 bases and J 2 bases; nucleotides not matched to a gene: 7. In DNA, the CDR3 is TGTGCCAGCAGCCCGGGACTAGCGGGAGAAGGGCAAGAGACCCAGTACTTC. Protein sequence: CASSPGLAGEGQETQYF.

This chain uses TRBV29-1 with TRBJ1-3; no clear D. Germline CDR1 reads SQVTM; CDR2 reads ANQGSEA. The CDR3 is 14 residues long. V was pared by 5 bases and J by 0 bases, with 11 bases between. The CDR3 here is CSVSLATSGNTIYF. CDR3 sequence (DNA): TGCAGCGTTTCCTTAGCTACCTCTGGAAACACCATATATTTT.

The chain couples TRBV2 to TRBJ2-7; tentative D call: TRBD2 (5 bases). The CDR3 has 13 residues. Per germline, CDR1 SNHLY and CDR2 FYNNEI. The V end was cut by 10 bases, the J end by 3 bases, with 16 bases between. The CDR3 bases are TGTGCCACCCACGGTCCCGGGGACTACGAGCAGTACTTC. It specifies CATHGPGDYEQYF. The entire variable domain, with the rest obtained from reference TRBV2 and TRBJ2-7, is as follows: EPEVTQTPSHQVTQMGQEVILRCVPISNHLYFYWYRQILGQKVEFLVSFYNNEISEKSEIFDDQFSVERPDGSNFTLKIRSTKLEDSAMYFCATHGPGDYEQYFGPGTRLTVT.

This chain's CDR3 is CSVLRARGAATEAFF. The CDR3 coding sequence is TGCAGCGTTCTCCGAGCCCGGGGGGCGGCCACTGAAGCTTTCTTT. The rearrangement joins TRBV29-1 to TRBJ1-1; the D gene is possibly TRBD1 (6 bases). CDR3 length equals 15 residues. The germline V and J ends were trimmed by 5 bases and 4 bases, with 20 bases remaining between them. CDR1 SQVTM and CDR2 ANQGSEA come from the germline V gene.

V usage is TRBV6-5 and J usage is TRBJ2-7, with a tentative D call TRBD1 (6 bases). Trimming took 6 bases from V and 2 from J, leaving 11 bases between them. CDR3 length: 13 amino acids. The germline CDR1 and CDR2 sequences are MNHEY and SVGAGI. The CDR3 nucleotides are TGTGCCAGCAGACTAGGGGGTACCTACGAGCAGTACTTC. It translates to CASRLGGTYEQYF.

The J gene is TRBJ2-7, the V gene TRBV7-6; 9 nucleotides align to TRBD2. Germline V gene sequence: CDR1 SGHVS, CDR2 FNYEAQ. Trimming removed 3 bases from V and 3 bases from J; junction bases left unmatched: 6. CDR3 size: 15 residues. The CDR3 spells CASSLGTSRFYEQYF. CDR3 nucleotides: TGTGCCAGCAGCTTGGGGACTAGCAGGTTCTACGAGCAGTACTTC.

V usage is TRBV25-1 and J usage is TRBJ1-1; D might be TRBD1 (6 bases). This CDR3 has 15 residues. Germline loops: CDR1 MGHDK, CDR2 SYGVNS. With 6 bases removed from V and 0 bases from J, the gap between germline ends came to 14 bases. CDR3 sequence: CASRDTGNMNTEAFF. The CDR3 region has the DNA TGTGCCAGCAGGGACACAGGGAACATGAACACTGAAGCTTTCTTT. The variable domain in full, with the rest retrieved from reference TRBV25-1 and TRBJ1-1, is EADIYQTPRYLVIGTGKKITLECSQTMGHDKMYWYQQDPGMELHLIHYSYGVNSTEKGDLSSESTVSRIRTEHFPLTLESARPSHTSQYLCASRDTGNMNTEAFFGQGTRLTVV.

This chain connects TRBV5-5 to TRBJ2-7; tentative D call: TRBD1 (6 bases). The CDR3 runs 16 residues. The germline V and J ends were trimmed by 4 bases and 6 bases, with 23 bases remaining between them. The germline V gene has CDR1 SGHKS and CDR2 YYEKEE (reference sequence). The CDR3 spells CASSPSLRGFSGEQYF. In nucleotides, the CDR3 is TGTGCCAGCAGCCCAAGCCTCAGGGGATTCAGTGGCGAGCAGTACTTC.

The chain employs TRBV12-3 or TRBV12-4 and TRBJ1-2; D may be TRBD1 (5 bases). Trimming pared 1 base from V and 3 bases from J, leaving 6 bases between. The CDR3 is 13 amino acids. This CDR3 is CASSLGQYYGYTF. CDR3 nucleotide sequence: TGTGCCAGCAGTTTAGGACAGTACTATGGCTACACCTTC.

The chain carries TRBV6-2 or TRBV6-3 and TRBJ2-7, with a possible D match to TRBD1 (6 bases). V was shortened by 4 bases and J by 1 base, with 17 bases between the two germline ends. The CDR3 has 16 residues. In germline, CDR1 is MNHEY, CDR2 SVGEGT. CDR3: CASSFNRGTGSYEQYF. CDR3 in DNA: TGTGCCAGCAGTTTTAACCGGGGAACAGGGTCCTACGAGCAGTACTTC.

This clone was seen a few times. The V and J genes are TRBV7-2 and TRBJ1-2; D is ambiguous. The ends were cut back, 1 base at V and 4 bases at J, with 10 bases in the middle. The length of the CDR3 is 14 residues. Germline-derived CDR1 and CDR2 are SGHTA and FQGNSA. In DNA form, the CDR3 reads TGTGCCAGCAGCTTAGGGGCAGTTCTCTATGGCTACACCTTC. This translates into CASSLGAVLYGYTF.

The CDR3 protein is CASSYSIYQEGDTQYF. The CDR3 nucleotides read TGTGCCAGCAGTTACTCGATTTACCAGGAGGGTGATACGCAGTATTTT. This chain joins TRBV6-5 and TRBJ2-3, with D possibly TRBD2 on 6 matching bases. The germline V and J ends were trimmed by 0 bases and 6 bases, with 16 bases remaining between them. Per the germline V gene, CDR1 is MNHEY and CDR2 is SVGAGI. The CDR3 length is 16 residues.

This clone came up a few times. The V and J genes are TRBV6-5 and TRBJ2-7; 7 bases map to TRBD1. V was clipped by 7 bases and J by 4 bases; unmatched bases: 7. The CDR3 spans 13 residues. Germline lookup yields CDR1 MNHEY and CDR2 SVGAGI. The CDR3 DNA follows: TGTGCCAGCACTAGACAGGGAAAGTACGAGCAGTACTTC. It yields the protein CASTRQGKYEQYF.

This clone has only a few counts. In DNA form, the CDR3 reads TGCGCCAGCAGCCAAGGTAGTGCGGCTAATGAAAAACTGTTTTTT. Its translation: CASSQGSAANEKLFF. The chain recombines TRBV4-3 with TRBJ1-4; D remains ambiguous. CDR3 length equals 15 residues. V lost 1 base to trimming and J lost 3 bases, with 9 bases between them. Germline V gene sequence: CDR1 LGHNA, CDR2 YSLEER.

The rearrangement joins TRBV4-1 to TRBJ1-6, with TRBD1 as a possible D gene (6 bases). The CDR3 runs 17 residues. V lost 1 base, J lost 1 base, and 11 bases lay in between. In germline, CDR1 is MGHRA, CDR2 YSYEKL. CDR3 coding DNA: TGCGCCAGCAGCCAAGCCCAGGACAGATCCTATAATTCACCCCTCCACTTT. Its translation: CASSQAQDRSYNSPLHF.

J is TRBJ2-1 and V is TRBV11-2; maybe TRBD2 (6 bases). This CDR3 has 16 amino acids. Germline assignment: CDR1 SGHAT and CDR2 FQNNGV. V was trimmed by 3 bases and J by 0 bases, leaving 12 bases between them. The CDR3 spells CASSLPGLSSYNEQFF. The CDR3 DNA is TGTGCCAGCAGCTTGCCGGGACTTAGCTCCTACAATGAGCAGTTCTTC.

This chain uses TRBV5-6 with TRBJ2-2; 8 bases align to TRBD1. Germline V gene data show CDR1 as SGHDT and CDR2 as YYEEEE. With V trimmed by 4 bases and J by 1 base, 6 bases remained unmatched. This CDR3 spans 16 amino acids. CDR3 loop: CASSNTGTGNTGELFF. CDR3 bases: TGTGCCAGCAGCAATACCGGGACAGGGAACACCGGGGAGCTGTTTTTT.

The chain recombines TRBV5-8 with TRBJ1-1; D is perhaps TRBD1 (6 bases). V was trimmed by 1 base and J by 1 base, leaving 8 bases between them. This CDR3 contains 14 residues. CDR1 SGHTS and CDR2 YDEGEE come from the germline V gene. The CDR3 protein is CASSLMGQNTEAFF. For the CDR3, the DNA is TGTGCCAGCAGCTTGATGGGACAGAACACTGAAGCTTTCTTT.

The chain employs TRBV28 and TRBJ1-5; D not certain. The CDR3 has 12 amino acids. V gave up 5 bases and J gave up 7 bases, with 9 bases separating them. The germline V gene encodes CDR1 MDHEN and CDR2 SYDVKM. For the CDR3, the DNA is TGTGCCAGCAGTCGAGACGGGCAGCCCCAGCATTTT. Encoded protein: CASSRDGQPQHF. The full variable domain, its missing parts supplied by reference TRBV28 and TRBJ1-5, is DVKVTQSSRYLVKRTGEKVFLECVQDMDHENMFWYRQDPGLGLRLIYFSYDVKMKEKGDIPEGYSVSREKKERFSLILESASTNQTSMYLCASSRDGQPQHFGDGTRLSIL.

The chain couples TRBV18 to TRBJ2-7, with 16 bases matching TRBD2. Losses at the gene ends were 1 base for V and 5 bases for J; bases not matched to a gene: 5. Germline lookup yields CDR1 KGHSH and CDR2 LQKENI. This CDR3 has 17 amino acids. CDR3 nucleotides: TGTGCCAGCTCACCACTTGTCGGGACTAGCGGGGGGGACGAGCAGTACTTC. Amino acids: CASSPLVGTSGGDEQYF.

This chain joins TRBV19 and TRBJ1-1; 7 bases are a match to TRBD1. Germline V CDR1 and CDR2: LNHDA, SQIVND (reference sequence). The CDR3 loop spans 18 amino acids. With 0 bases clipped from V and 0 bases from J, the junction kept 10 bases outside the gene matches. The CDR3 loop reads CASSIDFLQGEMNTEAFF. DNA of the CDR3: TGTGCCAGTAGTATAGATTTCCTGCAGGGGGAAATGAACACTGAAGCTTTCTTT.

The rearrangement joins TRBV9 to TRBJ2-3, with no clear D. Looked up from germline, CDR1 is SGDLS and CDR2 is YYNGEE. With 0 bases removed from V and 3 bases from J, the gap between germline ends came to 5 bases. This CDR3 has 13 residues. The CDR3 DNA reads as TGTGCCAGCAGCGTAGGAGCAACAGATACGCAGTATTTT. Its translation is CASSVGATDTQYF.

V usage is TRBV4-3 and J usage is TRBJ2-1; 8 bases are a match to TRBD1. J gave up 2 bases and V 1 base, and 4 bases lay outside the gene matches. Germline V lookup: CDR1 LGHNA, CDR2 YSLEER. The CDR3 sequence is 16 residues long. The CDR3 loop reads CASSQGRTGTYNEQFF. CDR3 coding DNA: TGCGCCAGCAGCCAAGGTCGGACAGGGACCTACAATGAGCAGTTCTTC.

The CDR3 DNA reads as TGCAGTGCTAGTGAGGGGACAGGGGGCATCCACGAGCAGTACTTC. Translating it yields CSASEGTGGIHEQYF. The genes are TRBV20-1 and TRBJ2-7, with TRBD1 matching over 12 bases. Germline V lookup: CDR1 DFQATT, CDR2 SNEGSKA (reference sequence). With V trimmed by 3 bases and J by 5 bases, 8 bases remained unmatched. This CDR3 spans 15 amino acids.

This clone turned up a few times. The chain employs TRBV6-5 and TRBJ2-1, with D perhaps matching TRBD2 (6 bases). V was trimmed by 0 bases and J by 7 bases, leaving 13 bases between them. The CDR3 sequence is 15 residues long. Germline CDR1 reads MNHEY; CDR2 reads SVGAGI. The DNA for the CDR3 is TGTGCCAGCAGTTACTCGAAGGTAGCGGTGAATGAGCAGTTCTTC. Translation gives CASSYSKVAVNEQFF.

The CDR3 here is CASSEDRVGQPQHF. CDR3 DNA sequence: TGTGCCAGCAGTGAGGACAGGGTAGGACAGCCCCAGCATTTT. J is TRBJ1-5 and V is TRBV2; 8 positions match TRBD1. Germline CDR1 is SNHLY and CDR2 is FYNNEI. The CDR3 has 14 amino acids. After removal of 3 bases from V and 7 bases from J, the junction contained 5 bases not matched to a gene.

This chain joins TRBV7-2 and TRBJ2-3, with a possible D match to TRBD2 (7 bases). This CDR3 region has 17 residues. Trimming took off 2 bases at V and 6 bases at J, with 21 bases between the two ends. The V gene's germline CDR1 is SGHTA and CDR2 FQGNSA. The CDR3 region is CASSLQVGGGPGDTQYF. As DNA, the CDR3 is TGTGCCAGCAGCTTACAAGTAGGGGGAGGGCCCGGGGATACGCAGTATTTT.

CDR3 in DNA: TGCAGTGCTAGTCGAGAGGGGGCTGGGACTGAAGCTTTCTTT. This sequence encodes CSASREGAGTEAFF. V gene TRBV20-1 combines with J gene TRBJ1-1; 7 bases are a match to TRBD1. The CDR3 has 14 residues. V dropped 3 bases and J dropped 5; count of bases not matched to a gene: 9. CDR1 and CDR2 (germline): DFQATT, SNEGSKA (reference sequence).

The gene calls are TRBV7-2 and TRBJ1-1; 9 positions match TRBD1. CDR3 length: 14 residues. V gave up 5 bases and J gave up 1 base; unmatched junction bases: 2. CDR1 and CDR2 (germline): SGHTA, FQGNSA. In DNA, the CDR3 is TGTGCCAGCAGCAAGGACAGGGGGAACACTGAAGCTTTCTTT. It codes for CASSKDRGNTEAFF. Full variable domain (missing parts from reference TRBV7-2 and TRBJ1-1): GAGVSQSPSNKVTEKGKDVELRCDPISGHTALYWYRQSLGQGLEFLIYFQGNSAPDKSGLPSDRFSAERTGGSVSTLTIQRTQQEDSAVYLCASSKDRGNTEAFFGQGTRLTVV.